The rows below give T cell receptor beta chains drawn from one sample of a study of blood T cell repertoires in COVID-19. Method: immunoSEQ multiplex PCR; TCRdb's copy keeps in-frame clones and lacks some. The data hold about 110,000 clones, with around 80% observed a single time. The sample taken for sequencing was peripheral blood. The source of these receptors is a man at least 80 years old with COVID-19, enrolled during active disease. CDR3s include the opening cysteine and the closing phenylalanine or tryptophan. D genes are given only for firm matches. Clone size is given for some rows only: seen once, a few or many times, or a class if the clone is expanded.

cdr3_aa: CATSDTTGLQETQYF; cdr3_nt: TGTGCCACCAGTGATACTACAGGGTTACAAGAGACCCAGTACTTC; clone_size: -; d_call: -; v_call: TRBV24-1; j_call: TRBJ2-5
cdr3_aa: CASSLGLAESREQYF; cdr3_nt: TGCGCCAGCAGTTTAGGACTAGCGGAATCCCGCGAGCAGTACTTC; clone_size: few; d_call: TRBD2; v_call: TRBV10-2; j_call: TRBJ2-7
cdr3_aa: CSASPQGAPLYGYTF; cdr3_nt: TGCAGTGCTAGTCCACAGGGGGCTCCCCTCTATGGCTACACCTTC; clone_size: few; d_call: TRBD1; v_call: TRBV20-1; j_call: TRBJ1-2
cdr3_aa: CASSEQAGEVDTQYF; cdr3_nt: TGTGCCAGCAGTGAACAGGCGGGAGAGGTAGATACGCAGTATTTT; clone_size: -; d_call: TRBD2; v_call: TRBV6-1; j_call: TRBJ2-3
cdr3_aa: CAWNLQATNEKLFF; cdr3_nt: TGTGCCTGGAACCTTCAGGCAACTAATGAAAAACTGTTTTTT; clone_size: -; d_call: -; v_call: TRBV30; j_call: TRBJ1-4
cdr3_aa: CASSPGVAGDNEQFF; cdr3_nt: TGTGCCAGCAGCCCCGGGGTAGCGGGAGACAATGAGCAGTTCTTC; clone_size: few; d_call: TRBD2; v_call: TRBV4-2; j_call: TRBJ2-1
cdr3_aa: CASSVQGETGTSKFF; cdr3_nt: TGTGCCAGCAGTGTACAGGGGGAAACCGGGACTAGCAAGTTCTTC; clone_size: -; d_call: -; v_call: TRBV28; j_call: TRBJ2-1
cdr3_aa: CASSIDTSSRAIDTQYF; cdr3_nt: TGTGCCAGTAGTATAGATACAAGCTCCAGGGCGATAGATACGCAGTATTTT; clone_size: -; d_call: -; v_call: TRBV19; j_call: TRBJ2-3
cdr3_aa: CASSIDTEETQYF; cdr3_nt: TGTGCCAGTAGTATAGACACGGAAGAGACCCAGTACTTC; clone_size: -; d_call: -; v_call: TRBV19; j_call: TRBJ2-5
cdr3_aa: CSVVWGWGTEAFF; cdr3_nt: TGCAGCGTTGTTTGGGGCTGGGGCACTGAAGCTTTCTTT; clone_size: -; d_call: -; v_call: TRBV29-1; j_call: TRBJ1-1
cdr3_aa: CASSLLAYANTGELFF; cdr3_nt: TGTGCCAGCAGTTTATTAGCGTACGCGAACACCGGGGAGCTGTTTTTT; clone_size: -; d_call: -; v_call: TRBV28; j_call: TRBJ2-2
cdr3_aa: CASSSLRGTQYF; cdr3_nt: TGTGCCAGCAGCTCCCTACGGGGGACGCAGTATTTT; clone_size: -; d_call: -; v_call: TRBV11-1; j_call: TRBJ2-3
cdr3_aa: CASRLAGTGSYEQYF; cdr3_nt: TGTGCCAGCAGACTTGCCGGGACAGGCTCCTACGAGCAGTACTTC; clone_size: -; d_call: TRBD1; v_call: TRBV6-5; j_call: TRBJ2-7
cdr3_aa: CASSLSPSSGNTIYF; cdr3_nt: TGCGCCAGCAGCTTGTCTCCGTCCTCTGGAAACACCATATATTTT; clone_size: -; d_call: -; v_call: TRBV5-1; j_call: TRBJ1-3
cdr3_aa: CASSFTGNTRELFF; cdr3_nt: TGTGCCAGCAGCTTTACAGGAAACACCAGGGAGCTGTTTTTT; clone_size: -; d_call: -; v_call: TRBV5-5; j_call: TRBJ2-2